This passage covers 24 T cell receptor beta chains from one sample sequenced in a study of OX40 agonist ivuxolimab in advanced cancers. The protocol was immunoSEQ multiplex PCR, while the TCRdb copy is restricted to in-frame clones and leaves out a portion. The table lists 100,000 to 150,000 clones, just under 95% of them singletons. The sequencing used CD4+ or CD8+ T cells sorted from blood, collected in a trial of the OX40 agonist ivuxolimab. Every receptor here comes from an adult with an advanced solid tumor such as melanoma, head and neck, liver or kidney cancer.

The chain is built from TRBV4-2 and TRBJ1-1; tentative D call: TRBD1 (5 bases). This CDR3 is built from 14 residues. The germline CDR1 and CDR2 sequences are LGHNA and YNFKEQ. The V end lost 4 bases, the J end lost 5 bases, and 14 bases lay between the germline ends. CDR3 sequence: CASSPRPGGTEAFF. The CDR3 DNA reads TGTGCCAGCAGCCCCCGCCCGGGGGGGACTGAAGCTTTCTTT.

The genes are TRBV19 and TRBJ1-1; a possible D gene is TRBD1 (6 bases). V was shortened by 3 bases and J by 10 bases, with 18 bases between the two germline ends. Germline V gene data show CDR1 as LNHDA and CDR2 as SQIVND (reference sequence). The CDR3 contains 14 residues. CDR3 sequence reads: CASSISRQAGGAFF. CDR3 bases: TGTGCCAGTAGTATTTCCCGACAGGCCGGGGGAGCTTTCTTT.

The chain's CDR3 is CASTGGLDTDTQYF. The CDR3 DNA reads as TGTGCCAGCACGGGAGGCCTCGACACAGATACGCAGTATTTT. This chain uses TRBV28 with TRBJ2-3, with 7 bases that match TRBD2. Trimming took 7 bases from V and 2 from J; bases not matched to a gene: 6. The germline V gene encodes CDR1 MDHEN and CDR2 SYDVKM. This CDR3 contains 14 residues.

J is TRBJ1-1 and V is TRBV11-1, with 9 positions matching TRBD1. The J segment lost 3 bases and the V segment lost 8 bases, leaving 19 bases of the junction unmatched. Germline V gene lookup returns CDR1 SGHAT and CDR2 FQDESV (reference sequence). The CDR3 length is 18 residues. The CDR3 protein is CASGRHPSGTGLHTEAFF. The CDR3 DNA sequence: TGTGCCAGCGGCCGCCACCCGTCCGGGACAGGGTTGCACACTGAAGCTTTCTTT. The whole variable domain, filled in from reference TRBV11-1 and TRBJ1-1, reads EAEVAQSPRYKITEKSQAVAFWCDPISGHATLYWYRQILGQGPELLVQFQDESVVDDSQLPKDRFSAERLKGVDSTLKIQPAELGDSAMYLCASGRHPSGTGLHTEAFFGQGTRLTVV.

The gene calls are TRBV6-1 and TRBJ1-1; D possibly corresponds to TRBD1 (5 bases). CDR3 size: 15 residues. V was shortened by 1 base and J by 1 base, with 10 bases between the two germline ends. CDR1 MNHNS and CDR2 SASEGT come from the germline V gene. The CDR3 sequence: CASSEVWQGNTEAFF. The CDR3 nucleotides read TGTGCCAGCAGTGAAGTTTGGCAGGGGAACACTGAAGCTTTCTTT.

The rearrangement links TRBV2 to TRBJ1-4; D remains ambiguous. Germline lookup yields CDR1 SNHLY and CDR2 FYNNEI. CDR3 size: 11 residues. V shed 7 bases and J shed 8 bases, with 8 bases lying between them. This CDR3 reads CASISQEKLFF. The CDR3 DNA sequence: TGTGCCAGCATCAGCCAAGAAAAACTGTTTTTT.

In DNA form, the CDR3 reads TGTGCCAGCAGCCAAGTATCTAGCGGGAGGGCCGCTGAGCAGTTCTTC. It yields the protein CASSQVSSGRAAEQFF. The chain couples TRBV14 to TRBJ2-1, with 12 nucleotides matching TRBD2. This CDR3 region has 16 residues. Germline CDR1 and CDR2: SGHDN and FVKESK. J gave up 9 bases and V 1 base, and 7 bases lay outside the gene matches.

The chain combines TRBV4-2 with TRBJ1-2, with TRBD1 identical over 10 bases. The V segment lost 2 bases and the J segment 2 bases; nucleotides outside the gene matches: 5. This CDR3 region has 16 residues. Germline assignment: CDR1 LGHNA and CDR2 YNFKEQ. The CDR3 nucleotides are TGTGCCAGCAGCCAATCACGGGACAGGGGCAACTATGGCTACACCTTC. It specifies CASSQSRDRGNYGYTF.

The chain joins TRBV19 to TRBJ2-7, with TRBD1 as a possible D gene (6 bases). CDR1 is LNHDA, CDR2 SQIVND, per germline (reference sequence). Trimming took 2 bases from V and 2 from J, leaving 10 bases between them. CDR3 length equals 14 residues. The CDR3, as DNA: TGTGCCAGTAGTATATCAGGGGATCCCTACGAGCAGTACTTC. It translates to CASSISGDPYEQYF.

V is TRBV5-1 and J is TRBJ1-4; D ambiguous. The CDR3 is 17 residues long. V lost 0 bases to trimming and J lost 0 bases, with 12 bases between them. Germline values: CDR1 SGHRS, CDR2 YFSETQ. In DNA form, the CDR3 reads TGCGCCAGCAGCTTGGCCGTCAGATCGGCAACTAATGAAAAACTGTTTTTT. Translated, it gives CASSLAVRSATNEKLFF.

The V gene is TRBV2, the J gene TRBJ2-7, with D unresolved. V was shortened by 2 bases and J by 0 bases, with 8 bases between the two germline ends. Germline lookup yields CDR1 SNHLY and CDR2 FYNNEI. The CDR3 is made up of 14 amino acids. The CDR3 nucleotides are TGTGCCAGCAGTGAACTCCAAAGCTCCTACGAGCAGTACTTC. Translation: CASSELQSSYEQYF.

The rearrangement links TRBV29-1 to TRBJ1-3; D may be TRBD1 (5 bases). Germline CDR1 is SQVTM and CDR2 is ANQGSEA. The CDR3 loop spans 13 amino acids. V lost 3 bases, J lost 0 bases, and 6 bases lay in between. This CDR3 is CSVEGDSGNTIYF. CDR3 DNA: TGCAGCGTTGAGGGGGACTCTGGAAACACCATATATTTT. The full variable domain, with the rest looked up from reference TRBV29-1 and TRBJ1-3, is SAVISQKPSRDICQRGTSLTIQCQVDSQVTMMFWYRQQPGQSLTLIATANQGSEATYESGFVIDKFPISRPNLTFSTLTVSNMSPEDSSIYLCSVEGDSGNTIYFGEGSWLTVV.

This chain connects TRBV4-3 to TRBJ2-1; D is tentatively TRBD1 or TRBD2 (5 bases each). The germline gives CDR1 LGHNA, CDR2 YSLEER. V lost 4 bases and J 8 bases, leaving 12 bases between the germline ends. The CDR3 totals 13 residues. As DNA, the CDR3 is TGCGCCAGCAGCCCCCAAGAGGGGTATGAGCAGTTCTTC. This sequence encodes CASSPQEGYEQFF.

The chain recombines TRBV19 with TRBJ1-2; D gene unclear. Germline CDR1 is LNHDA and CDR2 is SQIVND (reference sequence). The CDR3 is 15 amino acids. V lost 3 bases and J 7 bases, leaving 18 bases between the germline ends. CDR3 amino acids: CASSMVPSAIIGYTF. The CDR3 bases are TGTGCCAGTAGTATGGTTCCCTCCGCTATAATTGGCTACACCTTC.

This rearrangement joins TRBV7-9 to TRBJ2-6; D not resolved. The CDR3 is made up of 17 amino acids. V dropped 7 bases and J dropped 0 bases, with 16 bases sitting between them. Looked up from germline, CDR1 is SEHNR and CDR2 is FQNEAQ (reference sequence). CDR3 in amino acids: CASTPEAGFSGANVLTF. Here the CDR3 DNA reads TGTGCCAGCACCCCCGAGGCAGGTTTCTCTGGGGCCAACGTCCTGACTTTC. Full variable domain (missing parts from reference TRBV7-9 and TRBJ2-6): DTGVSQNPRHKITKRGQNVTFRCDPISEHNRLYWYRQTLGQGPEFLTYFQNEAQLEKSRLLSDRFSAERPKGSFSTLEIQRTEQGDSAMYLCASTPEAGFSGANVLTFGAGSRLTVL.

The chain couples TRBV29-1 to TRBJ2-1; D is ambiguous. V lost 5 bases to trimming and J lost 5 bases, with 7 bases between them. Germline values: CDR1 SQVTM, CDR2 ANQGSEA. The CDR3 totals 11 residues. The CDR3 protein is CSVRRDNEQFF. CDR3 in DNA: TGCAGCGTTCGAAGGGACAATGAGCAGTTCTTC.

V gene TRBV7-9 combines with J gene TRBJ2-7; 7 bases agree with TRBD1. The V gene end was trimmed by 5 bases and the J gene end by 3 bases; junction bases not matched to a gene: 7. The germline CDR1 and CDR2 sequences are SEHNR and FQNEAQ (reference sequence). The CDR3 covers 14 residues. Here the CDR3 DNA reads TGTGCCAGCAGCCATCGGACAGGTAACTACGAGCAGTACTTC. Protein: CASSHRTGNYEQYF.

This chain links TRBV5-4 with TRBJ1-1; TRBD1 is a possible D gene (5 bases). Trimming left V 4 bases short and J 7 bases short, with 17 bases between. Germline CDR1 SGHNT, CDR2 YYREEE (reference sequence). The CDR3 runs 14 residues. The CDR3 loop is CASSPFVRGGEAFF. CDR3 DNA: TGTGCCAGCAGCCCTTTCGTACGGGGGGGTGAAGCTTTCTTT.

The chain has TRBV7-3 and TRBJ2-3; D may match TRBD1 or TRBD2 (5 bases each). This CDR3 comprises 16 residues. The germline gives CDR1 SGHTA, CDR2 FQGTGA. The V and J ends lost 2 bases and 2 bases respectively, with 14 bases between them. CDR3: CASSLLGRGATDTQYF. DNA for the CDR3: TGTGCCAGCAGCTTATTAGGACGAGGGGCCACAGATACGCAGTATTTT.

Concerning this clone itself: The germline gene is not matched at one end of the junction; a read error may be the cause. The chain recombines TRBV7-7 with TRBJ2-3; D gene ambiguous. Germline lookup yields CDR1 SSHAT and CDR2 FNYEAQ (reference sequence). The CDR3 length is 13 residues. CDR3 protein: CASSLVKADTQYF. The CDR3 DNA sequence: TGTGCTAGCAGCTTAGTAAAGGCAGATACGCAGTATTTT.

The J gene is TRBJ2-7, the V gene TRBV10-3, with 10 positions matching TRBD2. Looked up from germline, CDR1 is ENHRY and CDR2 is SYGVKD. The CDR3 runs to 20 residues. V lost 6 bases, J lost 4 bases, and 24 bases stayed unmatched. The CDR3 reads CAISGGVAGGSSRLGYEQYF. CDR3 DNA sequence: TGTGCCATCAGCGGGGGGGTAGCGGGAGGTTCCTCCCGTTTAGGGTACGAGCAGTACTTC.

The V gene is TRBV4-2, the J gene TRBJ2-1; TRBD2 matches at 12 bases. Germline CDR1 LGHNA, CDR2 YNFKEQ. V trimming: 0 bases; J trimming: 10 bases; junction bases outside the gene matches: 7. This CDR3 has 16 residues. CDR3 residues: CASSQDGLAGPREQFF. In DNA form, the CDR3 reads TGTGCCAGCAGCCAAGATGGACTAGCGGGGCCTCGGGAGCAGTTCTTC.

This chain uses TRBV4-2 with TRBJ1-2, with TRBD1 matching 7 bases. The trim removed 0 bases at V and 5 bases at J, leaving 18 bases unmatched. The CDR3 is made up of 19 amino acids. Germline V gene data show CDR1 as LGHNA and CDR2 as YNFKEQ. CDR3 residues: CASSQDVQGQRPLRYGYTF. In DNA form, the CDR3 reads TGTGCCAGCAGCCAAGATGTTCAGGGACAGAGACCCTTGAGGTATGGCTACACCTTC.

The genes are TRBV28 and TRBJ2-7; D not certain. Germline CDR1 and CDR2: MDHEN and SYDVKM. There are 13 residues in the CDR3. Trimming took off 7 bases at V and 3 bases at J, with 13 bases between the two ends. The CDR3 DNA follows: TGTGCCAGCACGATAGGTGGGTACTACGAGCAGTACTTC. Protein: CASTIGGYYEQYF.